This T cell receptor beta chain originates from a study of blood T cell repertoires in COVID-19. In the source study's methods: Estimated nucleated cell counts came from reference gene primer amplification. TCRdb's table, derived via immunoSEQ multiplex PCR, lists solely in-frame clones and lacks some. That table furnishes V, J and clone size, whereas the DNA furnished D and trimming. Here the sample spans about 240,000 clones, 75% to 85% being singletons. The TCR comes from a woman older than 75 with COVID-19, enrolled during active disease. Specimen: peripheral blood.

The CDR3: CASSYSAASRRSEQFF. Written as DNA, the CDR3 is TGTGCCAGCAGTTACTCGGCGGCTAGCAGGCGAAGTGAGCAGTTCTTC. The J gene is TRBJ2-1, the V gene TRBV6-6, with D possibly being TRBD2 (5 bases). This CDR3 is built from 16 residues. Germline V lookup: CDR1 MNHNY, CDR2 SVGAGI (reference sequence). Trimming removed 0 bases from V and 9 bases from J, with 18 bases in between.